The entry below describes one T cell receptor (beta chain). What it binds is unknown. These data are taken from a study of CD8 T cells in Susac syndrome. Random hexamers served to reverse transcribe roughly 0.45 to 1 ug RNA. Multiplex immunoSEQ PCR targeted 54 Vbeta and 13 Jbeta TCR beta segments. TCRdb re-analysed the immunoSEQ multiplex PCR reads in MiXCR, keeping a single row per CDR3 protein. Seen here are roughly 200,000 distinct CDR3 sequences, 75% to 95% observed once, and the top ten hold 0.075% to 0.095%. Study findings and constraints: In Susac syndrome, the CD4+ T cell repertoires did not show clonal expansion.

The germline V and J ends were trimmed by 5 bases and 3 bases, with 16 bases remaining between them. The V gene's germline CDR1 is SGHNT and CDR2 YYREEE (reference sequence). CDR3 size: 15 residues. The chain carries TRBV5-4 and TRBJ2-3, with D possibly being TRBD1 (5 bases). The receptor's source is a human donor with Susac syndrome. The specimen sequenced was CD4+ T cells from PBMCs. The CDR3 loop reads CASSPPTAGTDTQYF. The CDR3 DNA reads TGTGCCAGCAGTCCCCCGACAGCTGGTACAGATACGCAGTATTTT.